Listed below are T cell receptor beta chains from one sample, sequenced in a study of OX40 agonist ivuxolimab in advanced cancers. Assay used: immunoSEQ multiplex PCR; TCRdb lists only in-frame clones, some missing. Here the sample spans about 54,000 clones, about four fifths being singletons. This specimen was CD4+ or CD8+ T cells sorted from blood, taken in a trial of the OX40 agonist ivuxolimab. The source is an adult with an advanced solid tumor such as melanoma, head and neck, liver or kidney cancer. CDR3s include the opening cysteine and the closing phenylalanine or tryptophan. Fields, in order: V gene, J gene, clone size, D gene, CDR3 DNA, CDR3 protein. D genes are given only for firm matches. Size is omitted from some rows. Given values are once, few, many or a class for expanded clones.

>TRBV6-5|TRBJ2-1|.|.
TGTGCCAGCAGTTACTCGAATGAGCAGTTCTTC
CASSYSNEQFF
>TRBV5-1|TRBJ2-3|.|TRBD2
TGCGCCAGCAGCTTGGTGATCGCGGCTAGCGGGATGTCAGATACGCAGTATTTT
CASSLVIAASGMSDTQYF
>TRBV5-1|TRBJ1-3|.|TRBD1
TGCGCCAGCAGCGCCCTGGCAGGGGGCGGAAACACCATATATTTT
CASSALAGGGNTIYF
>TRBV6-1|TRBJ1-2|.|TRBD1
TGTGCCAGCAGCGGAATTGGACAGGGACGTGGTGGCTACACCTTC
CASSGIGQGRGGYTF
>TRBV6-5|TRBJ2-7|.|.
TGTGCCAGCAGTAGATACGAGCAGTACTTC
CASSRYEQYF
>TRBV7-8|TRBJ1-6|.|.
TGTGCCAGCAGCTTATTTCGGGCAGGTCTCTCCTATAATTCACCCCTCCACTTT
CASSLFRAGLSYNSPLHF
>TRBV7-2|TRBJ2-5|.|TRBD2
TGTGCCAGCAGAGGGAGGCTAGCGGGAGGGCAAGAGACCCAGTACTTC
CASRGRLAGGQETQYF
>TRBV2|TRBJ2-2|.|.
TGTGCCAGCAAGGCCGGAGGATTGAGCACCGGGGAGCTGTTTTTT
CASKAGGLSTGELFF
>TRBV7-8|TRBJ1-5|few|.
TGTGCCAGCAGCTTAGTACGGACAGTTAGCAATCAGCCCCAGCATTTT
CASSLVRTVSNQPQHF
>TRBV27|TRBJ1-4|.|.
TGTGCCAGCAGTACGGGAGTCGGAGAAAAACTGTTTTTT
CASSTGVGEKLFF
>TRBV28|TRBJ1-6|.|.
TGTGCCAGCAGCTCAATAAGAAATTCACCCCTCCACTTT
CASSSIRNSPLHF
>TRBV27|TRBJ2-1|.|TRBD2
TGTGCCAGCAGTTTTGGAAGCGGGAGGAAGAGCTCCTACAATGAGCAGTTCTTC
CASSFGSGRKSSYNEQFF
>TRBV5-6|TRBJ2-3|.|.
TGTGCCAGCAGGGGTCGGAAAACGACCACAGATACGCAGTATTTT
CASRGRKTTTDTQYF
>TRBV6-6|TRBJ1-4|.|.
TGTGCCAGCTCCTACCTGGGAGCGGGAAATGAAAAACTGTTTTTT
CASSYLGAGNEKLFF
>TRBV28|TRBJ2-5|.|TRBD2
TGTGCCAGCAGCCTTCCTGGACTAGCGGGAGAGACCCAGTACTTC
CASSLPGLAGETQYF
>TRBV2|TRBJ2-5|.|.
TGTGCCAGCAGTGAGGGGGCGGGGGAGACCCAGTACTTC
CASSEGAGETQYF
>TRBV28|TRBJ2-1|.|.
TGTGCCAGCAGTTTAAGTTTGGGCAGGGAACCCTACAATGAGCAGTTCTTC
CASSLSLGREPYNEQFF
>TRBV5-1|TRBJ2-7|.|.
TGCGCCAGCAGCTTGAACACAGCCTCCTACGAGCAGTACTTC
CASSLNTASYEQYF
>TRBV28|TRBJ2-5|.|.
TGTGCCAGCAGTTTAGGGGGAAGTGAAGAGACCCAGTACTTC
CASSLGGSEETQYF
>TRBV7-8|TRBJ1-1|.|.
TGTGCCAGCAGCTTGGGGAGGAACACTGAAGCTTTCTTT
CASSLGRNTEAFF
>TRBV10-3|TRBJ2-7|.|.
TGTGCCATCAAGGGACGATTGGCCTACGAGCAGTACTTC
CAIKGRLAYEQYF
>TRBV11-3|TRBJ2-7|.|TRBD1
TGTGCCAGCAGCGTCGGACAGGGAAGCTACTACGAGCAGTACTTC
CASSVGQGSYYEQYF